The next 13 T cell receptor beta chains were all read from a single sample in a study of monozygotic twins with inflammatory bowel disease (dated by TCRdb to about 2019). Library method: 5' RACE. Instrument used: Illumina HiSeq 2500. After the reads were reprocessed by TCRdb, one entry was made per CDR3 protein sequence, with no DNA. This sample's table carries around 210,000 distinct CDR3 sequences. The ten largest make up around 7.6% of the sample. Sequenced sample: blood. The receptors here all came from a human donor with ulcerative colitis or Crohn's disease, or a healthy co-twin of an affected twin (not recorded which).

The gene calls are TRBV3-1 and TRBJ2-7; the D call from TCRdb, TRBD2, cannot be confirmed without DNA. The germline V gene has CDR1 LGHDT and CDR2 YNNKEL (reference sequence). This CDR3 comprises 12 residues. The CDR3 sequence: CASSPAAGKQYF.

This chain joins TRBV27 and TRBJ2-3. Germline CDR1 and CDR2: MNHEY and SMNVEV (reference sequence). This CDR3 contains 14 residues. CDR3 in amino acids: CASSLYWSTDTQYF.

The rearrangement joins TRBV11-2 to TRBJ2-3; TCRdb designates TRBD1, a call that cannot be tested without DNA. The CDR3 runs to 13 residues. CDR1 is SGHAT and CDR2 is FQNNGV in the germline V gene. The CDR3 spells CASSFRGTDTQYF.

The V call is TRBV18, the J call TRBJ1-1; TCRdb selects TRBD1, and the lack of DNA leaves this call unchecked. This CDR3 has 13 amino acids. The V gene's germline CDR1 is KGHSH and CDR2 LQKENI. CDR3 amino acids: CASSQTGVTEAFF.

CDR3 protein: CASSPNPQQAHSYEQYF. The chain uses TRBV2 and TRBJ2-7; TCRdb's assignment of TRBD1 cannot be checked, as there is no DNA. Germline V gene lookup returns CDR1 SNHLY and CDR2 FYNNEI. This CDR3 is 17 amino acids long.

CDR3 sequence: CASSSPETGTIVQFF. The V gene is TRBV5-1, the J gene TRBJ2-1; TCRdb calls TRBD1, which cannot be checked without DNA. Germline loops: CDR1 SGHRS, CDR2 YFSETQ. This CDR3 is 15 amino acids long.

J is TRBJ2-5 and V is TRBV21-1; as DNA is missing, the TRBD2 call by TCRdb cannot be tested. TRBV21-1 is a listed pseudogene. CDR3 size: 15 residues. CDR3 in amino acids: CASSKGGQGEETQYF.

The genes are TRBV29-1 and TRBJ2-2; TCRdb proposes TRBD1, but this gene call is untestable without DNA. The CDR3 is 14 residues long. Per germline, CDR1 SQVTM and CDR2 ANQGSEA. CDR3 region: CSVEQGVDAGELFF.

This sequence joins TRBV12-3 or TRBV12-4 and TRBJ2-7. The CDR3 has 14 amino acids. The CDR3: CASSPSTASYEQYF.

The V and J genes are TRBV23-1 and TRBJ2-2; TCRdb names TRBD1, which stays unverified in the absence of DNA. TRBV23-1 is placed among ORFs of uncertain function. The CDR3 covers 16 residues. CDR3 protein: CASSQSGRGKAGELFF.

The J gene is TRBJ1-2, the V gene TRBV7-9; with no DNA, the TCRdb D assignment of TRBD1 cannot be verified. This CDR3 region has 13 residues. CDR1 and CDR2 (germline): SEHNR, FQNEAQ (reference sequence). The CDR3 loop reads CASSLGERDGYTF.

V and J are TRBV6-1 and TRBJ1-5; without DNA, the TCRdb call of TRBD1 cannot be checked. There are 15 residues in the CDR3. Germline V lookup: CDR1 MNHNS, CDR2 SASEGT. The CDR3 protein is CASRRDRGPNQPQHF.

J is TRBJ2-7 and V is TRBV5-1; TCRdb's assignment of TRBD1 cannot be checked, as there is no DNA. The CDR3 is 14 amino acids. Germline CDR1 and CDR2: SGHRS and YFSETQ. The CDR3 protein is CASSLLPGGYEQYF.